This T cell receptor (beta chain) was obtained from a study of T cells in Graves' hyperthyroidism and ophthalmopathy. Overall study findings and caveats: Model-based prediction identified ophthalmopathy a median about 6 months prior to its onset.

The CDR3 regions of TCR beta were amplified from RNA transcripts. The HTBI primer set drove a first-round RT-PCR of the TCR CDR3. MiXCR, run by TCRdb on the multiplex PCR reads, gives a single entry per CDR3 protein. Found here are 250,000 to 400,000 distinct CDR3 sequences, 12% to 15% of them singletons; the top ten hold almost 35%. The germline V gene encodes CDR1 MNHEY and CDR2 SMNVEV (reference sequence). The V segment lost 6 bases and the J segment 1 base; nucleotides outside the gene matches: 6. The CDR3 is 16 residues long. This clonotype was counted at least ten times. Its antigen is still unknown.

The sample consisted of blood. The TCR comes from a woman aged 40 to 55 with Graves' ophthalmopathy. This rearrangement joins TRBV27 to TRBJ2-1, with 10 nucleotides matching TRBD1. CDR3 nucleotide sequence: TGTGCCAGCAGCACCCGGACAGGGGGGTCCTACAATGAGCAGTTCTTC. This encodes CASSTRTGGSYNEQFF.